This entry lists 10 T cell receptor beta chains sequenced from one sample in a study of blood T cells in healthy people across ages. A second PCR of about 7 to 12 cycles used a sample-barcoded 5' primer and a J-beta primer mix. MiXCR, run by TCRdb on the 5' RACE reads, gives a single entry per CDR3 protein. The sample records roughly 1.4 million distinct CDR3 sequences, 55% to 75% being singletons. Input material: blood. The receptor source for this set is a man aged 18 to 30 in good health.

This clonotype was detected a few times. The chain recombines TRBV3-1 with TRBJ2-5; weak D call: TRBD2 (6 bases). Matching the DNA end better, TRBJ2-7 makes the J call doubtful. Germline values: CDR1 LGHDT, CDR2 YNNKEL (reference sequence). This CDR3 comprises 13 residues. This chain's CDR3 is CASSQPGLVEQYF. The CDR3 DNA is TGTGCCAGCAGCCAACCGGGACTTGTCGAGCAGTACTTC.

The chain combines TRBV10-3 with TRBJ2-3; D not certain. Deletions cut 10 bases from V and 4 bases from J, with 15 bases between. This CDR3 is 13 amino acids long. The V gene's germline CDR1 is ENHRY and CDR2 SYGVKD. In DNA, the CDR3 is TGTGCCACTCATAAAACGGCGGCAGATACGCAGTATTTT. Translated, it gives CATHKTAADTQYF.

The sample holds a few counts of this clonotype. The chain is built from TRBV11-2 and TRBJ2-1; 9 bases align to TRBD2. The V and J ends lost 5 bases and 4 bases, in that order; junction bases with no gene match: 6. Germline-derived CDR1 and CDR2 are SGHAT and FQNNGV. The CDR3 loop spans 15 amino acids. The CDR3 bases are TGTGCCAGCAGCGGATGGACTAGCGCGTACAATGAGCAGTTCTTC. The encoded protein is CASSGWTSAYNEQFF.

This chain connects TRBV20-1 to TRBJ1-5; D gene unclear. The CDR3 runs to 13 residues. The germline V and J ends were trimmed by 0 bases and 6 bases, with 9 bases remaining between them. Germline V lookup: CDR1 DFQATT, CDR2 SNEGSKA (reference sequence). CDR3 DNA sequence: TGCAGTGCTAGAGATTCCTGGCGTCAGCCCCAGCATTTT. As protein: CSARDSWRQPQHF.

J is TRBJ2-1 and V is TRBV5-1, with 8 bases lining up with TRBD1. V dropped 6 bases and J dropped 7; count of bases not matched to a gene: 9. The CDR3 runs 14 residues. CDR1 SGHRS and CDR2 YFSETQ come from the germline V gene. CDR3 sequence: CASKWTGNGNEQFF. In DNA form, the CDR3 reads TGCGCCAGCAAGTGGACAGGGAATGGGAATGAGCAGTTCTTC.

This rearrangement joins TRBV6-6 to TRBJ2-7; TRBD2 might be the D (5 bases). CDR3 length equals 15 residues. CDR1 MNHNY and CDR2 SVGAGI come from the germline V gene (reference sequence). The V end lost 2 bases, the J end lost 5 bases, and 16 bases lay between the germline ends. DNA of the CDR3: TGTGCCAGCAGTTACGGTCAGCTCTCCGGGGACGAGCAGTACTTC. It encodes CASSYGQLSGDEQYF.

The chain uses TRBV15 and TRBJ2-3; TRBD2 matches at 8 bases. The ends lost 0 bases at V and 4 bases at J; junction bases unmatched: 9. The CDR3 is made up of 17 amino acids. Per the germline V gene, CDR1 is LNHNV and CDR2 is YYDKDF (reference sequence). The CDR3 sequence: CATSRDTGSGSADTQYF. The DNA of the CDR3 is TGTGCCACCAGCAGAGATACAGGGAGCGGGAGTGCAGATACGCAGTATTTT. Drawing the rest from reference TRBV15 and TRBJ2-3, the complete variable domain is DAMVIQNPRYQVTQFGKPVTLSCSQTLNHNVMYWYQQKSSQAPKLLFHYYDKDFNNEADTPDNFQSRRPNTSFCFLDIRSPGLGDTAMYLCATSRDTGSGSADTQYFGPGTRLTVL.

This chain links TRBV29-1 with TRBJ2-1; tentative D call: TRBD2 (6 bases). The CDR3 runs to 14 residues. V was trimmed by 5 bases and J by 0 bases, leaving 11 bases between them. The germline V gene encodes CDR1 SQVTM and CDR2 ANQGSEA. The CDR3 DNA reads TGCAGCGTTCCTTTAGCGGCCTCCTACAATGAGCAGTTCTTC. Translation gives CSVPLAASYNEQFF.

The rearrangement uses TRBV2 and TRBJ2-3; D unclear. CDR1 and CDR2 from the germline V gene are SNHLY and FYNNEI. V was shortened by 7 bases and J by 0 bases, with 14 bases between the two germline ends. The CDR3 length is 15 residues. The CDR3, as DNA: TGTGCCAGCAACGCTCGTGCCTCTAGCACAGATACGCAGTATTTT. Its protein is CASNARASSTDTQYF. The complete variable domain, with remaining parts taken from reference TRBV2 and TRBJ2-3, reads EPEVTQTPSHQVTQMGQEVILRCVPISNHLYFYWYRQILGQKVEFLVSFYNNEISEKSEIFDDQFSVERPDGSNFTLKIRSTKLEDSAMYFCASNARASSTDTQYFGPGTRLTVL.

The chain carries TRBV10-3 and TRBJ2-5; possible D gene TRBD2, 5 bases. The J call could be wrong; TRBJ2-7 is a better fit for the DNA end. Germline V gene lookup returns CDR1 ENHRY and CDR2 SYGVKD. CDR3 length equals 13 residues. This CDR3 is CVTLRTETYEQYF. The DNA of the CDR3 is TGTGTCACATTAAGGACTGAAACCTACGAGCAGTACTTC.